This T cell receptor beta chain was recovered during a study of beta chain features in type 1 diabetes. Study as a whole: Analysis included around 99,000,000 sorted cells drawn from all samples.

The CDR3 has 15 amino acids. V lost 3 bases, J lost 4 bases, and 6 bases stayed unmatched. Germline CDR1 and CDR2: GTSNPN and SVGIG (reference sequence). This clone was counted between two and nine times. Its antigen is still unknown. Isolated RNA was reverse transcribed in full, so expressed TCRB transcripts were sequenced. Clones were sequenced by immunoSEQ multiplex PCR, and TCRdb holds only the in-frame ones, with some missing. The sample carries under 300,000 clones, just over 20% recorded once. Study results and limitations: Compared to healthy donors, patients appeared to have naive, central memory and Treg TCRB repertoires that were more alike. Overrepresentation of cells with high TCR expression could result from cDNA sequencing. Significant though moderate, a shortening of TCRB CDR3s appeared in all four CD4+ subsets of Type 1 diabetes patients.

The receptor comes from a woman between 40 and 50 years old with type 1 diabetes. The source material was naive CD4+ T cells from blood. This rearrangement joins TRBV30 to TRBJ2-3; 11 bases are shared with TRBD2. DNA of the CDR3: TGTGCCTGGAGATTTAGCGGGAGGGGGTCAGATACGCAGTATTTT. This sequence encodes CAWRFSGRGSDTQYF. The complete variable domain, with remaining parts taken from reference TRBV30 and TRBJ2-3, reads SQTIHQWPATLVQPVGSPLSLECTVEGTSNPNLYWYRQAAGRGLQLLFYSVGIGQISSEVPQNLSASRPQDRQFILSSKKLLLSDSGFYLCAWRFSGRGSDTQYFGPGTRLTVL.